The source of this T cell receptor (beta chain) is a study of cytomegalovirus exposure and HLA in healthy donors. V shed 7 bases and J shed 1 base, with 14 bases lying between them. The CDR3 length is 14 residues. Germline-derived CDR1 and CDR2 are MNHNS and SASEGT. Researchers ran the PCR with 60 Vbeta and 13 Jbeta primers. The repertoire was sequenced with immunoSEQ multiplex PCR; TCRdb's copy has only in-frame clones and lacks some. The top ten clones hold about 14% of a sample with roughly 98,000 clones, about four fifths of them seen once. This TCR was sampled from a woman aged 70 to 79 in good health and CMV-seropositive. Sample: PBMCs. This chain links TRBV6-1 with TRBJ2-7; tentatively, D is TRBD2 (5 bases). The DNA of the CDR3 is TGTGCCAGCATTAGCGCCGTAGGGTCCTACGAGCAGTACTTC. Its protein is CASISAVGSYEQYF.